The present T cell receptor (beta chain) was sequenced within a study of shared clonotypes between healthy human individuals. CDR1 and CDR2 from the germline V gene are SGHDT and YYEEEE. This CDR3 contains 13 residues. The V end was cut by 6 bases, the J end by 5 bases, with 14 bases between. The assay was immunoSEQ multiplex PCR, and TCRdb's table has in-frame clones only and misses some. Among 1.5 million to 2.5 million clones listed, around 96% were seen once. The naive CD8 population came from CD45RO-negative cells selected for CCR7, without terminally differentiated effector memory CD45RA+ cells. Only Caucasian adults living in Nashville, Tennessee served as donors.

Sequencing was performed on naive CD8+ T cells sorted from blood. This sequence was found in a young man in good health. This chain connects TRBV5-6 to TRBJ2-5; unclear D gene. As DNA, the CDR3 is TGTGCCAGCACCCTCTGGGCGGTGGAGACCCAGTACTTC. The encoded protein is CASTLWAVETQYF.